A selection of T cell receptor beta chains follows, all from one sample in a study of shared T cell receptors in the human thymus. The data were produced by immunoSEQ multiplex PCR, yet TCRdb's version contains in-frame clones alone and is incomplete. The table has hundreds of thousands of clones, 88% seen once; the top ten hold 0.01%. Another study also made use of these data, one on human thymus T cells.

Sequences were obtained from thymocytes. These receptors came from a boy under three years old with a congenital heart defect. CDR3s include the opening cysteine and the closing phenylalanine or tryptophan. The D gene is left open where the match is weak. A row's size may be missing; if present it is once, few, many or a size class.

clone size	V gene	J gene	D gene	CDR3 protein	CDR3 DNA
.	TRBV7-2	TRBJ2-5	TRBD2	CASSSPWGREASETQYF	TGTGCCAGCAGCTCCCCTTGGGGGCGGGAGGCGAGTGAGACCCAGTACTTC
.	TRBV10-1	TRBJ1-1	.	CASSESDFAGPNTEAFF	TGCGCCAGCAGTGAGTCGGATTTCGCAGGGCCGAACACTGAAGCTTTCTTT
.	TRBV10-3	TRBJ1-2	.	CAIRNIEITREGGYTF	TGTGCCATCAGGAACATCGAAATCACTAGGGAAGGTGGCTACACCTTC
.	TRBV6-5	TRBJ2-2	.	CASSPGGGELFF	TGTGCCAGCAGTCCCGGGGGCGGGGAGCTGTTTTTT
.	TRBV7-2	TRBJ2-7	TRBD2	CASSPTSGIPSTYF	TGTGCCAGCAGTCCGACTAGCGGGATCCCCTCCACGTACTTC
.	TRBV11-3	TRBJ2-4	TRBD2	CASSFRLAGAAKNIQYF	TGTGCCAGCAGCTTTCGTCTAGCGGGAGCAGCCAAAAACATTCAGTACTTC
.	TRBV11-2	TRBJ2-7	.	CASSSHRPSEPSYEQYF	TGTGCCAGCAGCTCCCATCGCCCCTCCGAGCCCTCCTACGAGCAGTACTTC
.	TRBV11-2	TRBJ2-5	TRBD2	CASSLVNSGILETQYF	TGTGCCAGCAGCTTAGTGAATAGCGGGATATTGGAGACCCAGTACTTC
.	TRBV6-4	TRBJ2-7	TRBD2	CASSDSRTSGSSNEQYF	TGTGCCAGCAGTGACTCGAGGACTAGCGGGAGTAGCAACGAGCAGTACTTC
.	TRBV9	TRBJ2-1	TRBD2	CASSVGLAGSDEQFF	TGTGCCAGCAGCGTAGGACTAGCGGGGTCCGATGAGCAGTTCTTC
.	TRBV4-2	TRBJ2-3	.	CASSQVGPSVSSTDTQYF	TGTGCCAGCAGCCAAGTGGGTCCTAGCGTATCTAGCACAGATACGCAGTATTTT
once	TRBV5-1	TRBJ2-7	TRBD1	CASETGEALDEQYF	TGCGCCAGCGAGACAGGGGAGGCCTTGGACGAGCAGTACTTC
.	TRBV28	TRBJ2-3	.	CASSPPGTDTQYF	TGTGCCAGCAGTCCCCCGGGCACAGATACGCAGTATTTT
once	TRBV27	TRBJ1-5	.	CASRGTDEPQPQHF	TGTGCCAGCCGGGGGACCGACGAGCCCCAGCCCCAGCATTTT
.	TRBV7-6	TRBJ1-5	.	CASSLGGGDQPQHF	TGTGCCAGCAGCCTGGGGGGAGGGGATCAGCCCCAGCATTTT
.	TRBV5-6	TRBJ2-7	TRBD1	CASSLEGTVARQYF	TGTGCCAGCAGCTTGGAGGGGACAGTGGCCCGGCAGTACTTC
.	TRBV7-8	TRBJ2-5	TRBD1	CASSRKTGVQETQYF	TGTGCCAGCAGCCGGAAAACAGGGGTCCAAGAGACCCAGTACTTC
.	TRBV14	TRBJ2-7	TRBD1	CASSPGTGSEQYF	TGTGCCAGCAGCCCAGGGACAGGGAGCGAGCAGTACTTC
.	TRBV28	TRBJ1-5	.	CASSLHQGTLSNQPQHF	TGTGCCAGCAGCCTCCACCAGGGGACCCTTAGCAATCAGCCCCAGCATTTT
.	TRBV28	TRBJ2-1	TRBD2	CASSLTGLAYTTEQFF	TGTGCCAGCAGTTTGACCGGACTAGCGTATACAACGGAGCAGTTCTTC
.	TRBV10-3	TRBJ2-5	TRBD2	CAISDSGLADWGETQYF	TGTGCCATCAGTGATTCGGGACTAGCCGATTGGGGGGAGACCCAGTACTTC
once	TRBV5-1	TRBJ2-3	TRBD2	CASSLETSDTDTQYF	TGCGCCAGCAGCTTGGAGACTAGCGACACAGATACGCAGTATTTT
.	TRBV5-1	TRBJ2-3	TRBD2	CASSLDAGGATDTQYF	TGCGCCAGCAGCTTGGATGCGGGAGGGGCCACAGATACGCAGTATTTT
.	TRBV7-9	TRBJ1-2	TRBD1	CASSLGTGGRDYGYTF	TGTGCCAGCAGCTTGGGGACAGGGGGCCGCGACTATGGCTACACCTTC
.	TRBV19	TRBJ1-2	.	CASSPSGGRGGGYTF	TGTGCCAGTAGTCCCTCCGGGGGAAGGGGCGGAGGCTACACCTTC
.	TRBV7-2	TRBJ2-6	.	CASSPARGLPGANVLTF	TGTGCCAGCAGCCCTGCGCGAGGCCTACCGGGGGCCAACGTCCTGACTTTC
.	TRBV11-3	TRBJ1-1	TRBD1	CASSRYRGDEAFF	TGTGCCAGCAGCCGATACAGGGGGGATGAAGCTTTCTTT
.	TRBV28	TRBJ2-2	TRBD2	CASLSGTSVNTGELFF	TGTGCCAGCTTGTCGGGGACTAGCGTGAACACCGGGGAGCTGTTTTTT
.	TRBV25-1	TRBJ2-7	.	CASSEGVAGRPYEQYF	TGTGCCAGCAGTGAGGGGGTAGCCGGGAGACCCTACGAGCAGTACTTC
.	TRBV5-1	TRBJ2-7	.	CASSMGDNHLYEQYF	TGCGCCAGCAGCATGGGCGATAACCATCTCTACGAGCAGTACTTC
.	TRBV7-4	TRBJ2-3	TRBD2	CASSLGVLPGTSGRTNTQYF	TGTGCCAGCAGCTTAGGGGTGTTACCTGGGACTAGCGGGAGGACAAATACGCAGTATTTT
.	TRBV27	TRBJ2-7	.	CASSLKGVDFYEQYF	TGTGCCAGCAGTTTAAAAGGGGTAGATTTTTACGAGCAGTACTTC
.	TRBV15	TRBJ2-5	TRBD1	CATSRDRTGGLETQYF	TGTGCCACCAGCCGAGATCGGACAGGGGGTCTGGAGACCCAGTACTTC
few	TRBV5-8	TRBJ2-7	.	CASSFGGRREQYF	TGTGCCAGCAGCTTCGGGGGACGCCGCGAGCAGTACTTC
.	TRBV5-8	TRBJ1-4	TRBD1	CASSRSGTGTGEKLFF	TGTGCCAGCAGCCGTTCCGGGACAGGGACCGGTGAAAAACTGTTTTTT
.	TRBV6-1	TRBJ2-3	TRBD2	CASSEKPSGRYSTDTQYF	TGTGCCAGCAGTGAAAAGCCTAGCGGGAGGTATAGCACAGATACGCAGTATTTT
.	TRBV11-3	TRBJ1-1	.	CASSAHPGESTEAFF	TGTGCCAGCAGCGCGCACCCAGGGGAGAGCACTGAAGCTTTCTTT
.	TRBV27	TRBJ2-7	.	CASSGRNNRSFASYEQYF	TGTGCCAGCAGTGGTAGGAACAACAGGAGCTTTGCCTCCTACGAGCAGTACTTC
.	TRBV12-5	TRBJ2-2	TRBD2	CASGFRGLENTGELFF	TGTGCTAGTGGTTTTAGGGGACTAGAGAACACCGGGGAGCTGTTTTTT
.	TRBV5-1	TRBJ2-4	TRBD2	CASSRRTSGSVALLAKNIQYF	TGCGCCAGCAGCCGACGGACTAGCGGGAGCGTGGCCCTTCTAGCCAAAAACATTCAGTACTTC
once	TRBV14	TRBJ2-7	TRBD2	CASSHPLAGSYEQYF	TGTGCCAGCAGCCATCCCCTAGCGGGAAGCTACGAGCAGTACTTC
.	TRBV4-3	TRBJ2-1	.	CASSQGEAGDPNEQFF	TGCGCCAGCAGCCAAGGGGAGGCAGGAGATCCAAATGAGCAGTTCTTC
.	TRBV5-4	TRBJ2-3	TRBD2	CASSSLGLAGSPDTQYF	TGTGCCAGCAGCAGCCTAGGACTAGCGGGGTCCCCCGATACGCAGTATTTT
once	TRBV18	TRBJ2-3	.	CASSPGGTTGDTQYF	TGTGCCAGCTCACCCGGGGGGACTACAGGGGATACGCAGTATTTT
.	TRBV7-9	TRBJ1-2	.	CASSLVSSREGFYGYTF	TGTGCCAGCAGCTTAGTTTCTAGCAGGGAGGGTTTTTATGGCTACACCTTC
.	TRBV28	TRBJ2-7	.	CAAGDSLGEQYF	TGTGCCGCCGGGGACTCCCTGGGCGAGCAGTACTTC
.	TRBV4-3	TRBJ1-1	.	CASSQGRGAVAFF	TGCGCCAGCAGCCAAGGGAGGGGCGCGGTGGCTTTCTTT
.	TRBV7-2	TRBJ2-7	.	CASSSGTFPYEQYF	TGTGCCAGCAGCTCGGGGACATTTCCCTACGAGCAGTACTTC
.	TRBV15	TRBJ2-1	TRBD1	CATRTGTGDNEQFF	TGTGCCACCAGGACCGGGACAGGGGACAATGAGCAGTTCTTC
.	TRBV6-1	TRBJ1-5	TRBD1	CASSEGQGGNQPQHF	TGTGCCAGCAGCGAAGGACAGGGTGGCAATCAGCCCCAGCATTTT
.	TRBV6-5	TRBJ2-2	TRBD1	CASSSMDRGRIVF	TGTGCCAGCAGTTCTATGGACAGGGGGCGCATAGTTTTT
.	TRBV28	TRBJ2-6	TRBD2	CASSPGTSGSSGANVLTF	TGTGCCAGCAGTCCGGGGACTAGCGGAAGCTCTGGGGCCAACGTCCTGACTTTC
once	TRBV19	TRBJ2-7	.	CASSITVRPPYEQYF	TGTGCCAGTAGTATAACGGTCAGGCCGCCCTACGAGCAGTACTTC
.	TRBV12-5	TRBJ1-1	TRBD1	CASGTHAQGEGYHTEAFF	TGTGCTAGTGGTACACACGCCCAGGGGGAAGGGTACCACACTGAAGCTTTCTTT
.	TRBV7-9	TRBJ2-7	.	CASSLDITYEQYF	TGTGCCAGCAGCTTAGATATTACCTACGAGCAGTACTTC
.	TRBV11-2	TRBJ2-5	.	CASSLDFGNSQETQYF	TGTGCCAGCAGCTTAGATTTCGGGAACAGCCAAGAGACCCAGTACTTC